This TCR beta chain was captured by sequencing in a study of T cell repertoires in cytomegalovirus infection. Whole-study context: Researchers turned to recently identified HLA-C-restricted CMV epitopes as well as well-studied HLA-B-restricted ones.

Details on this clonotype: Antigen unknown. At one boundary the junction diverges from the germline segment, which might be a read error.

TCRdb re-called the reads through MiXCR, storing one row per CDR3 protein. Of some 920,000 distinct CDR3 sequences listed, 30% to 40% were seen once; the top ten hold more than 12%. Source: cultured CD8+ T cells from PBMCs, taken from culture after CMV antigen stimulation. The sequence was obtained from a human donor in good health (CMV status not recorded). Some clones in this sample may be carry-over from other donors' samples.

The CDR3 sequence is CASSAFDSEQFF. The CDR3 DNA sequence: TGTGCTAGCAGCGCGTTCGACAGTGAGCAGTTCTTC. This chain connects TRBV7-6 to TRBJ2-1; tentative D call: TRBD1 (5 bases). The length of the CDR3 is 12 residues. The germline CDR1 and CDR2 sequences are SGHVS and FNYEAQ. Variable domain in full (rest from reference TRBV7-6 and TRBJ2-1): GAGVSQSPRYKVTKRGQDVALRCDPISGHVSLYWYRQALGQGPEFLTYFNYEAQQDKSGLPNDRFSAERPEGSISTLTIQRTEQRDSAMYRCASSAFDSEQFFGPGTRLTVL.